The rows below give T cell receptor beta chains drawn from one sample of a study of T cells in Graves' hyperthyroidism and ophthalmopathy. TCRdb re-analysed the multiplex PCR reads in MiXCR, keeping a single row per CDR3 protein. The sample carries fewer than 350,000 distinct CDR3 sequences, over 15% recorded once. The source material was blood. Receptors originate from a woman between 45 and 65 years old with Graves' hyperthyroidism. CDR3s include the opening cysteine and the closing phenylalanine or tryptophan. The D gene is left open where the match is weak. A row's size may be missing; if present it is once, few, many or a size class.

v_gene	j_gene	abundance	d_gene	CDR3nt	CDR3aa
TRBV30	TRBJ1-2	many	.	TGTGCCTGGAGTGTACTGCATTATGGCTACACCTTC	CAWSVLHYGYTF
TRBV11-2	TRBJ2-5	many	.	TGTGCCAGCAGCTTAAGTCGCCCGGGACTAGGGGGCGGGACCCAGTACTTC	CASSLSRPGLGGGTQYF
TRBV9	TRBJ2-5	.	.	TGTGCCAGCAGCGTAGTGGGGGTGTCTCAAGAGACCCAGTACTTC	CASSVVGVSQETQYF
TRBV11-2	TRBJ2-3	.	.	TGTGCCAGCAGTCCACGGAGCGGCGGGAATACGCAGTATTTT	CASSPRSGGNTQYF
TRBV6-1	TRBJ1-1	many	.	TGTGCCAGCAGTGAAACAGGGCCGGTCACTGAAGCTTTCTTT	CASSETGPVTEAFF
TRBV10-3	TRBJ1-6	.	.	TGTGCCATCAATGAGAGGGAGAGTAATTCACCCCTCCACTTT	CAINERESNSPLHF
TRBV12-3/TRBV12-4	TRBJ1-1	many	.	TGTGCCAGCAGGCCAGGGTTGGGGGCGGCTTTCTTT	CASRPGLGAAFF
TRBV2	TRBJ2-1	.	.	TGTGCCAGCAATTCTGTCGGGGGCGCCTACAATGAGCAGTTCTTC	CASNSVGGAYNEQFF
TRBV20-1	TRBJ2-7	few	.	TGCAGTGCAGAACGGGATGGGGCAGCCTACGAGCAGTACTTC	CSAERDGAAYEQYF
TRBV5-5	TRBJ2-3	many	.	TGTGCCAGCAGCTTACAAACAGGGTCCGCAGATACGCAGTATTTT	CASSLQTGSADTQYF
TRBV5-1	TRBJ2-2	few	TRBD2	TGCGCCAGCAGCAGGGGACTATTGTCTAGCGGGGGAAACACCGGGGAGCTGTTTTTT	CASSRGLLSSGGNTGELFF
TRBV11-2	TRBJ1-2	many	.	TGTGCCAGCAGCTTAGCAGGGACAAACAACTATGGCTACACCTTC	CASSLAGTNNYGYTF
TRBV7-8	TRBJ2-1	many	TRBD1	TGTGCCAGCAGCTCATTAGGGGGCGGTGAGCAGTTCTTC	CASSSLGGGEQFF
TRBV28	TRBJ2-2	.	.	TGTGCCAGCAGTCCGGGCTCGGACACCGGGGAGCTGTTTTTT	CASSPGSDTGELFF
TRBV3-1	TRBJ2-5	few	.	TGTGCCAGCAGCCAAGATATCACGGAGACCCAGTACTTC	CASSQDITETQYF
TRBV6-2/TRBV6-3	TRBJ2-3	few	TRBD1	TGTGCCAGCAGTTTGGACAGGGGACCCACAGATACGCAGTATTTT	CASSLDRGPTDTQYF
TRBV11-2	TRBJ1-3	.	.	TGTGCCAGCAGCTTAGGACAGGGAAACACCATATATTTT	CASSLGQGNTIYF
TRBV5-1	TRBJ1-5	few	TRBD1	TGCGCCAGCAGCTTAGGACAGGGTGGCTATCAGCCCCAGCATTTT	CASSLGQGGYQPQHF
TRBV11-2	TRBJ1-4	many	.	TGTGCCAGCATGCTGAGGGGGTCAACTAATGAAAAACTGTTTTTT	CASMLRGSTNEKLFF
TRBV5-1	TRBJ2-1	.	TRBD2	TGCGCCAGCAGCTTGTCTCCTAGCGGGAGCAACAATGAGCAGTTCTTC	CASSLSPSGSNNEQFF
TRBV28	TRBJ2-7	many	.	TGTGCCAGCAGTCCCGACTATTACGAGCAGTACTTC	CASSPDYYEQYF
TRBV5-1	TRBJ2-3	.	TRBD1	TGCGCCAGCAGCCAATGGACAGGTAGCACAGATACGCAGTATTTT	CASSQWTGSTDTQYF
TRBV29-1	TRBJ2-1	many	.	TGCAGCGTTGAAGATGAGGGGTGGGGGCAGTTCTTC	CSVEDEGWGQFF
TRBV27	TRBJ2-1	few	.	TGTGCCAGCAGTACAATTGACTGGCCCAATGAGCAGTTCTTC	CASSTIDWPNEQFF
TRBV19	TRBJ2-3	.	TRBD1	TGTGCCAGTAACGACAGGGGGAGGACAGATACGCAGTATTTT	CASNDRGRTDTQYF
TRBV27	TRBJ1-6	.	.	TGTGCCAGCAGTTTGACGGACCAATCCCCCCTCCACTTT	CASSLTDQSPLHF
TRBV7-6	TRBJ1-1	.	.	TGTGCCAGCAGCCTCTCAGATCGGGCTGAAGCTTTCTTT	CASSLSDRAEAFF
TRBV25-1	TRBJ2-1	few	TRBD2	TGTGCCAGCAGATTAGCGGGAGGCTGGGACAATGAGCAGTTCTTC	CASRLAGGWDNEQFF
TRBV28	TRBJ1-2	many	.	TGTGCCAGCAGGGACGTTGCGAACTATGGCTACACCTTC	CASRDVANYGYTF
TRBV6-1	TRBJ2-7	many	.	TGTGCCAGCAGTGATAGCGGCTCCTACGAGCAGTACTTC	CASSDSGSYEQYF
TRBV7-9	TRBJ2-3	.	.	TGTGCCAGCAGCCGCCGAGTAGCAGGGACAGATACGCAGTATTTT	CASSRRVAGTDTQYF
TRBV14	TRBJ1-1	few	.	TGTGCCAGCAGCCAAGTTCAGGGTCACGAAGCTTTCTTT	CASSQVQGHEAFF
TRBV5-1	TRBJ2-5	.	TRBD2	TGCGCCAGCAGCTCGGGTTTAGCGGGAGCAGGAGAGACCCAGTACTTC	CASSSGLAGAGETQYF
TRBV6-4	TRBJ1-5	.	TRBD1	TGTGCCAGCAGTGACCCCACGGGACAGGGAAATCAGCCCCAGCATTTT	CASSDPTGQGNQPQHF
TRBV11-2	TRBJ1-2	many	TRBD1	TGTGCCAGCAGCGCCAATGACAGGGGAAAGATCGGCTACACCTTC	CASSANDRGKIGYTF
TRBV5-1	TRBJ2-7	.	.	TGCGCCAGCAGCCCCACATATGGGGGTCGGTTCGGCGAGCAGTACTTC	CASSPTYGGRFGEQYF
TRBV3-1	TRBJ2-2	many	.	TGTGCCAGCACCATACAGGGGAACACCGGGGAGCTGTTTTTT	CASTIQGNTGELFF
TRBV29-1	TRBJ2-3	.	.	TGCAGCGTTGGTCCTAGCGCTTCAGATACGCAGTATTTT	CSVGPSASDTQYF
TRBV27	TRBJ1-5	.	.	TGTGCCAGCAGTTCGACCTCCTGGGGTGACCGGGTGAATCAGCCCCAGCATTTT	CASSSTSWGDRVNQPQHF
TRBV6-1	TRBJ2-1	.	.	TGTGCCAGCAGTCCGAGACCCGAGAATGAGCAGTTCTTC	CASSPRPENEQFF
TRBV27	TRBJ2-1	few	TRBD2	TGTGCCAGCAGTGTACTAGCGGGAGGGCCCGGTGAGCAGTTCTTC	CASSVLAGGPGEQFF
TRBV28	TRBJ2-3	few	TRBD2	TGTGGCAGCAAGGATTATGCGGGGGGGGATACGCAGTATTTT	CGSKDYAGGDTQYF